The T cell receptor beta chain under discussion was sequenced for a study of blood T cell repertoires in COVID-19. In the study overall: Sites across the United States, Italy and Spain contributed samples from acute and convalescent COVID-19.

CDR3 length: 14 amino acids. CDR1 LGHNA and CDR2 YSLEER come from the germline V gene. V was clipped by 0 bases and J by 10 bases, with 13 bases between them. Assay: immunoSEQ multiplex PCR; the TCRdb copy retains only in-frame clones and omits some. The top ten hold 0.99% of the sample, which has under 300,000 clones, 88% seen once. The origin of this receptor is a woman between 35 and 50 years old who had recovered from COVID-19. The chain joins TRBV4-3 to TRBJ2-1; possibly TRBD2 for D (7 bases). The sample consisted of peripheral blood. The CDR3 spells CASSQDGRGGEQFF. CDR3 nucleotides: TGCGCCAGCAGCCAAGATGGGAGGGGGGGAGAGCAGTTCTTC.